This T cell receptor (beta chain) comes out of a study of blood T cell repertoires in COVID-19. Study processing details: Amplification of reference gene primers provided the estimated nucleated cell counts. Repertoires were generated with immunoSEQ multiplex PCR, while TCRdb's copy carries only in-frame clones and drops some. V and J calls and clone size come straight from that table; D and trimming were deduced from the DNA. The table shows 95,000 to 150,000 clones, with more than 75% occurring only once. The germline V gene has CDR1 SGHDT and CDR2 YYEEEE. The CDR3 is 14 amino acids long, termini counted. Concerning this clone: This CDR3 fails to terminate in the conserved phenylalanine or tryptophan, so it likely reflects a read error. No DNA is shown, since the ends of the CDR3 on it are uncertain; the CDR3 is the one TCRdb lists.

The source of this sequence is a human donor in a cohort sampled during active COVID-19. The gene calls are TRBV5-6 and TRBJ1-1; the table's D call of TRBD1 was not tested on the DNA. Sequenced: peripheral blood. The CDR3 protein is CASSFRFEDRAIFL.